Below, one TCR beta chain is given with its context. Its antigen is unknown. These data are taken from a study of response to subunit inactivated influenza vaccine. TCRdb re-derived calls from the RT-PCR reads in MiXCR, one entry per CDR3 protein. The data contain around 190,000 distinct CDR3 sequences, about 9.3% of them singletons. Study-level points and caveats: Authors proposed each seasonal influenza vaccination draws in few new T cells.

The CDR3 sequence is 13 residues long. Trimming left V 0 bases short and J 2 bases short, with 5 bases between. The germline V gene encodes CDR1 SGHRS and CDR2 YFSETQ. This chain links TRBV5-1 with TRBJ1-2; perhaps TRBD1 as D (5 bases). The sequence derives from a man aged 45-65 years who received an inactivated influenza vaccine. The source material was non-naive T cells sorted from PBMCs, sampled on the day of vaccination. The CDR3 coding sequence is TGCGCCAGCAGCTTGGGGACAAACTATGGCTACACCTTC. It encodes CASSLGTNYGYTF.